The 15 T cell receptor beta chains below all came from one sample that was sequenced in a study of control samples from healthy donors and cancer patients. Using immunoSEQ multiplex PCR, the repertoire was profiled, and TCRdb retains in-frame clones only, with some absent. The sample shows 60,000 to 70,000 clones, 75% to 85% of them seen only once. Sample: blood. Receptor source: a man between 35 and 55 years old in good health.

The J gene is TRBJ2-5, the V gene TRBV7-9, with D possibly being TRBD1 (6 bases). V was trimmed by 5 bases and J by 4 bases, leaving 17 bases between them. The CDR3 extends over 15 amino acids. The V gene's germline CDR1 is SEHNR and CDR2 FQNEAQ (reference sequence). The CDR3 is CASSPVGAALETQYF. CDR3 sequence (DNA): TGTGCCAGCAGCCCCGTGGGGGCAGCTCTAGAGACCCAGTACTTC.

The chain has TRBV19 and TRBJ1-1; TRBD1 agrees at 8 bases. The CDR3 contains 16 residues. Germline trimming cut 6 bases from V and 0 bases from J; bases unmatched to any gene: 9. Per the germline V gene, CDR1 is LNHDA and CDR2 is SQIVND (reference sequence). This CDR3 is CASRVGTGGMNTEAFF. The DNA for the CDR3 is TGTGCCAGTAGAGTCGGGACAGGAGGAATGAACACTGAAGCTTTCTTT. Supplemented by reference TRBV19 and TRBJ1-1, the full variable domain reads DGGITQSPKYLFRKEGQNVTLSCEQNLNHDAMYWYRQDPGQGLRLIYYSQIVNDFQKGDIAEGYSVSREKKESFPLTVTSAQKNPTAFYLCASRVGTGGMNTEAFFGQGTRLTVV.

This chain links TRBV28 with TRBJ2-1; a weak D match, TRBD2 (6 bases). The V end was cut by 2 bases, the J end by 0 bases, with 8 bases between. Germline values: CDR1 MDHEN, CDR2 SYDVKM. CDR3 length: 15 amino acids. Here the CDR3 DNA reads TGTGCCAGCAGTTTAGCGGGAAGCTCCTACAATGAGCAGTTCTTC. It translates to CASSLAGSSYNEQFF.

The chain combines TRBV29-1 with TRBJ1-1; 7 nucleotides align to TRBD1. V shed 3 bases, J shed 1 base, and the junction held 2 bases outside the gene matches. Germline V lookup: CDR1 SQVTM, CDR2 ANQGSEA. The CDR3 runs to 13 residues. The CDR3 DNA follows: TGCAGCGTTGACAGGACAGGGAACACTGAAGCTTTCTTT. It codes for CSVDRTGNTEAFF.

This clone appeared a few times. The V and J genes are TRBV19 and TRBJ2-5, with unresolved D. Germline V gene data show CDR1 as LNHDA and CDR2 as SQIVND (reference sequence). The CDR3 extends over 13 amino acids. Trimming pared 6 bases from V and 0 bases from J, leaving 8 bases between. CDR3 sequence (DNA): TGTGCCAGTAGGTTTTTGTACCAAGAGACCCAGTACTTC. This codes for CASRFLYQETQYF.

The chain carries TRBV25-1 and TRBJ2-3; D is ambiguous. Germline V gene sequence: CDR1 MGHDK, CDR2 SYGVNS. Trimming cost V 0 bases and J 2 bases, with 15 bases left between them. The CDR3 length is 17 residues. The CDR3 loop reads CASSEYLHRADTDTQYF. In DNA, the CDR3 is TGTGCCAGCAGTGAATATCTTCATCGGGCAGACACAGATACGCAGTATTTT.

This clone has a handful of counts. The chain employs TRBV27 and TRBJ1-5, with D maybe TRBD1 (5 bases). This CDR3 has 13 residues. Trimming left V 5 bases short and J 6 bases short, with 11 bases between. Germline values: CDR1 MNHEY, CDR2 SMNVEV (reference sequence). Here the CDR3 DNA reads TGTGCCAGCAGTCCCACCCAGGGTCAGCCCCAGCATTTT. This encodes CASSPTQGQPQHF.

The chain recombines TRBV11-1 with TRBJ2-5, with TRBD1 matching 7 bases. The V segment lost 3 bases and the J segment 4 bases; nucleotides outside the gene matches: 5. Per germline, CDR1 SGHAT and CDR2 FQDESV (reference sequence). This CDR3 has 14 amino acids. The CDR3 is CASSFNRDRETQYF. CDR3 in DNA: TGTGCCAGCAGCTTTAACCGGGACAGAGAGACCCAGTACTTC.

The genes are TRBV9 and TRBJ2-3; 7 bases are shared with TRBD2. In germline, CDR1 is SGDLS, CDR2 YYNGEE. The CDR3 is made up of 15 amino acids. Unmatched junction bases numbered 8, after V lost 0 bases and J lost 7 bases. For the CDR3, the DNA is TGTGCCAGCAGCGTAGATTTACTAGCGTCAAATACGCAGTATTTT. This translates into CASSVDLLASNTQYF.

CDR3 coding DNA: TGTGCCAGCAGCGACCCAGGGCTGGGGGAGCAGTACTTC. It specifies CASSDPGLGEQYF. The rearrangement uses TRBV11-2 and TRBJ2-7, with a possible D match to TRBD1 (5 bases). The V end was cut by 5 bases, the J end by 7 bases, with 15 bases between. The V gene's germline CDR1 is SGHAT and CDR2 FQNNGV. The CDR3 spans 13 residues.

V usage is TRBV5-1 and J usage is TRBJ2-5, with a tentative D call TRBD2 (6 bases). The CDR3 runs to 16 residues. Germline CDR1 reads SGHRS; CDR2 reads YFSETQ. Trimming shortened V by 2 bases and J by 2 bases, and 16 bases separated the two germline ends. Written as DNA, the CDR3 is TGCGCCAGCAGCTTAAAGGCGCGGGCGGGGCAAGAGACCCAGTACTTC. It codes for CASSLKARAGQETQYF.

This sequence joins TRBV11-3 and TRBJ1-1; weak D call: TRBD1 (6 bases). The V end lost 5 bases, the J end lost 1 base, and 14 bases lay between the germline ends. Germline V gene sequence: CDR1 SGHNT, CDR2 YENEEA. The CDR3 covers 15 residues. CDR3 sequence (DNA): TGTGCCAGCAGCCAAAGACAGGCCGGGAACACTGAAGCTTTCTTT. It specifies CASSQRQAGNTEAFF.

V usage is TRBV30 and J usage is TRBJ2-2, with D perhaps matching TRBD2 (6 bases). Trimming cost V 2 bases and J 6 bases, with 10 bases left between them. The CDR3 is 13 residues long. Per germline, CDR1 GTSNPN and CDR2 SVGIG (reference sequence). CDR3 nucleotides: TGTGCCTGGAGTCCGGGACTTGCCGGGGAGCTGTTTTTT. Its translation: CAWSPGLAGELFF. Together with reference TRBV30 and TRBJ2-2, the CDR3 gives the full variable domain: SQTIHQWPATLVQPVGSPLSLECTVEGTSNPNLYWYRQAAGRGLQLLFYSVGIGQISSEVPQNLSASRPQDRQFILSSKKLLLSDSGFYLCAWSPGLAGELFFGEGSRLTVL.

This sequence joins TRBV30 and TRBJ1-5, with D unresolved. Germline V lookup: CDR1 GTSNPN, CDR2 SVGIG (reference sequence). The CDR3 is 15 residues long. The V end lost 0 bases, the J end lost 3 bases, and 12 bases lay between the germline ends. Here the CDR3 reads CAWSVTSGFNQPQHF. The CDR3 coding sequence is TGTGCCTGGAGTGTAACGTCTGGGTTCAATCAGCCCCAGCATTTT. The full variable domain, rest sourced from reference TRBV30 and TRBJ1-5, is SQTIHQWPATLVQPVGSPLSLECTVEGTSNPNLYWYRQAAGRGLQLLFYSVGIGQISSEVPQNLSASRPQDRQFILSSKKLLLSDSGFYLCAWSVTSGFNQPQHFGDGTRLSIL.

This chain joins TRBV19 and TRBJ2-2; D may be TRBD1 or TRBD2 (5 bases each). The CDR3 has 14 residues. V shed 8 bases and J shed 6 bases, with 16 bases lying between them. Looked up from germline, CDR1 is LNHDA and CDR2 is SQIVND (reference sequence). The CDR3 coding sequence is TGTGCCAGTTCATCCGGGACCCTGTCCGGGGAGCTGTTTTTT. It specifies CASSSGTLSGELFF.